The 11 T cell receptor beta chains below come from one sample, sequenced in a study of cytomegalovirus exposure and HLA in healthy donors. PCR was performed using 60 Vbeta and 13 Jbeta primers. TCRdb keeps only in-frame clones here, not all; method: immunoSEQ multiplex PCR. The table lists a few hundred thousand clones, around 79% of them singletons. The source material was PBMCs. These receptors all come from a young man in good health and CMV-seronegative.

For this clone: At one of its ends the junction is not consistent with the germline gene, which may arise from a read error. CDR3 DNA sequence: TGTGCTAGCAGCTTACAGGGGGGCACAGATACGCAGTATTTT. It encodes CASSLQGGTDTQYF. The gene calls are TRBV7-7 and TRBJ2-3, with 8 positions matching TRBD1. CDR1 and CDR2 from the germline V gene are SSHAT and FNYEAQ (reference sequence). The CDR3 is 14 amino acids.

In DNA form, the CDR3 reads TGTGCCAGCAGCTTAGAGTACGGGGATGAGCAGTTCTTC. The encoded protein is CASSLEYGDEQFF. V and J are TRBV7-2 and TRBJ2-1, with TRBD2 as a possible D gene (5 bases). CDR1 is SGHTA, CDR2 FQGNSA, per germline. Trimming took off 1 base at V and 8 bases at J, with 9 bases between the two ends. There are 13 residues in the CDR3.

The rearrangement links TRBV4-3 to TRBJ1-2, with D perhaps TRBD1 (5 bases). Germline V gives CDR1 LGHNA, CDR2 YSLEER. V was clipped by 0 bases and J by 6 bases, with 8 bases between them. The CDR3 is made up of 13 amino acids. The DNA of the CDR3 is TGCGCCAGCAGCCAAGACGGGGGAGATGGCTACACCTTC. Amino acid sequence: CASSQDGGDGYTF.

V usage is TRBV30 and J usage is TRBJ1-6, with 10 bases identical to TRBD1. The CDR3 runs 18 residues. Unmatched junction bases numbered 15, after V lost 3 bases and J lost 7 bases. Germline assignment: CDR1 GTSNPN and CDR2 SVGIG (reference sequence). As DNA, the CDR3 is TGTGCCTGGAGAGGCGGGACAGGGGCGCACGCCTCCAATTCACCCCTCCACTTT. Protein product: CAWRGGTGAHASNSPLHF.

The DNA of the CDR3 is TGCGCCAGCAGGGGGGGGTCGGGTCCCTCCAGGGAGACCCAGTACTTC. It encodes CASRGGSGPSRETQYF. The chain has TRBV5-1 and TRBJ2-5; 7 bases line up with TRBD2. Germline V CDR1 and CDR2: SGHRS, YFSETQ. The CDR3 has 16 residues. The junction had 15 bases not matched to a gene; V was cut back by 5 bases and J by 5 bases.

The rearrangement links TRBV7-8 to TRBJ1-5; D unresolved. V lost 2 bases to trimming and J lost 8 bases, with 13 bases between them. CDR1 is SGHVS and CDR2 is FQNEAQ in the germline V gene. This CDR3 spans 14 amino acids. DNA for the CDR3: TGTGCCAGCAGCTTAAGGTTGAGGATCGAGCCCCAGCATTTT. Encoded protein: CASSLRLRIEPQHF.

The chain uses TRBV9 and TRBJ2-5, with 11 positions matching TRBD1. CDR1 is SGDLS and CDR2 is YYNGEE in the germline V gene. The V gene end was trimmed by 6 bases and the J gene end by 1 base; junction bases not matched to a gene: 2. The CDR3 has 14 amino acids. The DNA for the CDR3 is TGTGCCAGCAAGGGGACAGGGGGCCAAGAGACCCAGTACTTC. Protein: CASKGTGGQETQYF. The whole variable domain, remainder taken from reference TRBV9 and TRBJ2-5, is DSGVTQTPKHLITATGQRVTLRCSPRSGDLSVYWYQQSLDQGLQFLIQYYNGEERAKGNILERFSAQQFPDLHSELNLSSLELGDSALYFCASKGTGGQETQYFGPGTRLLVL.

V usage is TRBV5-4 and J usage is TRBJ2-7; a possible D gene is TRBD2 (6 bases). Trimming shortened V by 2 bases and J by 10 bases, and 25 bases separated the two germline ends. CDR3 length: 16 residues. Germline V gene lookup returns CDR1 SGHNT and CDR2 YYREEE (reference sequence). CDR3 region: CASSFLVSDTGDRQYF. The CDR3 nucleotides are TGTGCCAGCAGCTTCCTAGTATCGGATACGGGAGATCGCCAGTACTTC.

The rearrangement joins TRBV5-1 to TRBJ2-7, with D uncertain. This CDR3 is 12 amino acids long. The V and J ends lost 5 bases and 2 bases respectively, with 8 bases between them. From germline, CDR1 is SGHRS and CDR2 YFSETQ. The CDR3 nucleotides read TGCGCCAGCAGTTTCAATGCCTACGAGCAGTACTTC. Translating gives CASSFNAYEQYF. Looking up the rest from reference TRBV5-1 and TRBJ2-7 gives the full variable domain: KAGVTQTPRYLIKTRGQQVTLSCSPISGHRSVSWYQQTPGQGLQFLFEYFSETQRNKGNFPGRFSGRQFSNSRSEMNVSTLELGDSALYLCASSFNAYEQYFGPGTRLTVT.

The genes are TRBV7-2 and TRBJ2-7; D uncertain. The germline V gene has CDR1 SGHTA and CDR2 FQGNSA. This CDR3 contains 14 residues. Trimming left V 2 bases short and J 6 bases short, with 14 bases between. The CDR3 coding sequence is TGTGCCAGCAGCTTATCCCCCCTAGGCGGCGAGCAGTACTTC. It yields the protein CASSLSPLGGEQYF. Full variable domain (remainder filled in from reference TRBV7-2 and TRBJ2-7): GAGVSQSPSNKVTEKGKDVELRCDPISGHTALYWYRQSLGQGLEFLIYFQGNSAPDKSGLPSDRFSAERTGGSVSTLTIQRTQQEDSAVYLCASSLSPLGGEQYFGPGTRLTVT.

The rearrangement joins TRBV19 to TRBJ2-2; D possibly corresponds to TRBD1 (6 bases). V lost 2 bases and J lost 3, with 10 bases in between. The CDR3 loop spans 15 amino acids. Germline lookup yields CDR1 LNHDA and CDR2 SQIVND (reference sequence). This CDR3 reads CASSINRVDTGELFF. CDR3 nucleotide sequence: TGTGCCAGTAGTATAAACAGGGTAGACACCGGGGAGCTGTTTTTT.